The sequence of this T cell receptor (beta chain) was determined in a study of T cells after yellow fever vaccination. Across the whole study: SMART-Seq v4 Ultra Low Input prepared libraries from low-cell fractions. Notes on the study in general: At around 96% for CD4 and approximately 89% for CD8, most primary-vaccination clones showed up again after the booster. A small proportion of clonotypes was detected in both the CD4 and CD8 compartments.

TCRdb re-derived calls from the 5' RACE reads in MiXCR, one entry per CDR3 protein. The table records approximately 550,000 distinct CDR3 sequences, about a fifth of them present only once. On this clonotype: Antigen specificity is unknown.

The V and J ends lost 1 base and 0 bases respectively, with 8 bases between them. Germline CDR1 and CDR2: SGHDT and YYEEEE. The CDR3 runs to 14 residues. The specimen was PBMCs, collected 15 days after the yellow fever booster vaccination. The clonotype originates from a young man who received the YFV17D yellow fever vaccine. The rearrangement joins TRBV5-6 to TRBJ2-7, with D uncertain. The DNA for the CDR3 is TGTGCCAGCAGCTTGAGGTACAGCTCCTACGAGCAGTACTTC. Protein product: CASSLRYSSYEQYF.